This T cell receptor (beta chain) was profiled in a study of blood T cell repertoires in COVID-19. Looking at the study overall: Both acute and convalescent COVID-19 samples were obtained from the United States, Italy and Spain.

Authors' methods: Amplifying reference gene primers gave estimates of nucleated cell counts. Using immunoSEQ multiplex PCR, the repertoire was profiled, and TCRdb retains in-frame clones only, with some absent. The DNA gave D and trimming, while V, J and clone size come from that table. The table has fewer than 200,000 clones, approximately 80% seen once. The ends were cut back, 2 bases at V and 2 bases at J, with 9 bases in the middle. Germline V gene data show CDR1 as SGHNT and CDR2 as YENEEA. CDR3 length: 15 amino acids. Categorization into cohorts depended on clinical history that participants reported.

The sample comprised PBMCs or T cells enriched from blood (not recorded which). The TCR was taken from a man aged 45-65 years who had recovered from COVID-19. The rearrangement joins TRBV11-3 to TRBJ1-4; unclear D gene. The CDR3 DNA reads as TGTGCCAGCAGCTTATTAGATTACACTAATGAAAAACTGTTTTTT. Translating gives CASSLLDYTNEKLFF.